The present T cell receptor beta chain was sequenced within a study of CD8 T cells in ankylosing spondylitis. Study-wide findings and caveats: Ankylosing spondylitis blood appeared to be characterized by a TCR beta motif of several highly homologous variants.

The germline V gene encodes CDR1 LNHNV and CDR2 YYDKDF (reference sequence). This CDR3 is built from 17 residues. Trimming took off 0 bases at V and 5 bases at J, with 17 bases between the two ends. About this clonotype: The antigen remains undetermined.

One entry per CDR3 protein, called by TCRdb with MiXCR from the 5' RACE reads. The sample contains about 510,000 distinct CDR3 sequences, under 5.5% of which appear only once. The sequencing input was blood, either unsorted or a sorted T cell fraction (not recorded which). The origin of this receptor is a male donor with ankylosing spondylitis. The chain carries TRBV15 and TRBJ1-5; the D is unclear. As DNA, the CDR3 is TGTGCCACCAGCAGAGAATCAGGTGCCCTATTCTATCAGCCCCAGCATTTT. Translation gives CATSRESGALFYQPQHF.